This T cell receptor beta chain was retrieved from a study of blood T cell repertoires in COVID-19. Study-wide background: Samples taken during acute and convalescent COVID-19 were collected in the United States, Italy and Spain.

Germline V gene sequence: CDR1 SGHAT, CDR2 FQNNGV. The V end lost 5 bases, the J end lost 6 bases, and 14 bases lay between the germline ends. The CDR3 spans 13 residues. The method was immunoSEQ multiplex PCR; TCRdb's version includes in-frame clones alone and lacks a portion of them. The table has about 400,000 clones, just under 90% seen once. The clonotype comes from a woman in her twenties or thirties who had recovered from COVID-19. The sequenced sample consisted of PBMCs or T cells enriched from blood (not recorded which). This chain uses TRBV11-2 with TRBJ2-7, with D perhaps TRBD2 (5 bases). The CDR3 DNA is TGTGCCAGCAGCCCGGGGTCACTTGGCGAGCAGTACTTC. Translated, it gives CASSPGSLGEQYF.